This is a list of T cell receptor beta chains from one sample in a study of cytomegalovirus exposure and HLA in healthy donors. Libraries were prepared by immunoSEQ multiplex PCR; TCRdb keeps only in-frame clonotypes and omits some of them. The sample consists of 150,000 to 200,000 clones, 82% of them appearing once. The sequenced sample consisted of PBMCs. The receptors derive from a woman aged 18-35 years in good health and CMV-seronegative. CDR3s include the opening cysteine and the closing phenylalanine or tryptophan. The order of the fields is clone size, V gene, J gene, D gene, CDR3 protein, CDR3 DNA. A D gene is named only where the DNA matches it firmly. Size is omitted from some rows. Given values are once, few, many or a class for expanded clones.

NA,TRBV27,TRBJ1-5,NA,CARTPGGRGKQPQHF,TGTGCCAGGACTCCTGGGGGGAGGGGAAAACAGCCCCAGCATTTT
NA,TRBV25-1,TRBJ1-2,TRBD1,CARDRDRAGYGYTF,TGTGCCAGAGACCGTGACAGGGCGGGCTATGGCTACACCTTC
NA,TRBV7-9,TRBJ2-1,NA,CASSLVSREGQFF,TGTGCCAGCAGCTTAGTATCGCGGGAAGGGCAGTTCTTC
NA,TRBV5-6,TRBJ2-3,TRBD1,CASSFRQGAQTDTQYF,TGTGCCAGCAGCTTCCGACAGGGGGCGCAGACAGATACGCAGTATTTT
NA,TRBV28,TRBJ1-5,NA,CASSLTAGGQPQHF,TGTGCCAGCAGTTTAACGGCAGGAGGACAGCCCCAGCATTTT
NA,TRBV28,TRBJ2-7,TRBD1,CASSFSNRGYEQYF,TGTGCCAGCAGTTTTTCCAACAGGGGATACGAGCAGTACTTC
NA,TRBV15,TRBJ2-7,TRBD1,CATSRDPGGLYEQYF,TGTGCCACCAGCAGAGATCCAGGGGGCCTCTACGAGCAGTACTTC
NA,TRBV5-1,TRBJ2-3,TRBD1,CASSGGGTGLWVADTQYF,TGCGCCAGCAGCGGAGGAGGGACAGGCCTTTGGGTGGCAGATACGCAGTATTTT
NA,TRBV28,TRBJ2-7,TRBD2,CASTPAGLAGGREQYF,TGTGCCAGCACCCCCGCCGGACTAGCGGGAGGCCGCGAGCAGTACTTC
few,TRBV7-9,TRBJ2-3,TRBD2,CASSPPPGGAYTQYF,TGTGCCAGCAGCCCTCCCCCGGGGGGAGCATATACGCAGTATTTT
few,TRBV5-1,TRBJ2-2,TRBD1,CASSWGTGSNTGELFF,TGCGCCAGCAGCTGGGGGACAGGGTCGAACACCGGGGAGCTGTTTTTT
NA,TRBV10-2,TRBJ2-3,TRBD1,CASSVGQGVTSTDTQYF,TGCGCCAGCAGTGTGGGACAGGGGGTGACTAGCACAGATACGCAGTATTTT
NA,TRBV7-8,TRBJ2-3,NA,CASSPPPPGLTDTQYF,TGTGCCAGCAGCCCGCCCCCGCCGGGTCTCACAGATACGCAGTATTTT
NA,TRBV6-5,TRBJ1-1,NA,CASSYSEGITEAFF,TGTGCCAGCAGTTACTCGGAGGGTATCACTGAAGCTTTCTTT
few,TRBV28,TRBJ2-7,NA,CASSLDKIYEQYF,TGTGCCAGCAGTTTAGACAAAATCTACGAGCAGTACTTC
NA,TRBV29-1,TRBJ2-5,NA,CSAVRGTAQETQYF,TGCAGCGCTGTCAGGGGAACCGCCCAAGAGACCCAGTACTTC
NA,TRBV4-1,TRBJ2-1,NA,CASSQDVGSSYNEQFF,TGCGCCAGCAGCCAAGATGTGGGCAGCTCCTACAATGAGCAGTTCTTC
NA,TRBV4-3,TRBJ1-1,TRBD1,CASRGGDRLNTEAFF,TGCGCCAGCAGAGGAGGGGACAGGCTAAACACTGAAGCTTTCTTT
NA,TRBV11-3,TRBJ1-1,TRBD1,CASSIRQGLNTEAFF,TGTGCCAGCAGCATTCGACAGGGGCTAAACACTGAAGCTTTCTTT
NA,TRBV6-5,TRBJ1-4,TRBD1,CASSSGTGIIIEKLFF,TGTGCCAGCAGTTCTGGGACAGGGATCATAATTGAAAAACTGTTTTTT
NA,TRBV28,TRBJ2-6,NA,CASSLWSTGANVLTF,TGTGCCAGCAGTTTATGGTCTACTGGGGCCAACGTCCTGACTTTC
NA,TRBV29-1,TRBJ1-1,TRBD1,CSVGLLGGSTEAFF,TGCAGCGTTGGGTTGCTAGGGGGCAGCACTGAAGCTTTCTTT
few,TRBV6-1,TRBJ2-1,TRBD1,CASSEGQGAYNEQFF,TGTGCCAGCAGTGAAGGACAGGGGGCCTACAATGAGCAGTTCTTC
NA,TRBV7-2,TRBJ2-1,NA,CASKPGNSYNEQFF,TGTGCCAGCAAACCGGGAAACTCCTACAATGAGCAGTTCTTC
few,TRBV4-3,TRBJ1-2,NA,CASSQDRGYPGYTF,TGCGCCAGCAGCCAAGATAGGGGGTACCCTGGCTACACCTTC
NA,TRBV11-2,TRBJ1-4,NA,CASSLEGSSGAAENEKLFF,TGTGCCAGCAGCTTAGAAGGTTCCTCAGGGGCGGCTGAAAATGAAAAACTGTTTTTT
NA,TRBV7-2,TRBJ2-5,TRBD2,CASSRQAGGLETQYF,TGTGCCAGCAGTCGTCAGGCGGGAGGGCTAGAGACCCAGTACTTC
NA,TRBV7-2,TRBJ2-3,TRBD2,CASSYTRGEADTQYF,TGTGCCAGCAGCTACACCCGGGGGGAGGCAGATACGCAGTATTTT
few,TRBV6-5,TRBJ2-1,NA,CASSYAGEQFF,TGTGCCAGCAGTTACGCCGGTGAGCAGTTCTTC
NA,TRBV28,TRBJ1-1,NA,CASSLGGTRAFF,TGTGCCAGCAGTTTGGGAGGGACGAGAGCTTTCTTT
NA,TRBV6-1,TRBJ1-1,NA,CASSDRWATTEAFF,TGTGCCAGCAGTGATAGGTGGGCCACAACTGAAGCTTTCTTT
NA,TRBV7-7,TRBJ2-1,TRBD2,CASSSGLDRANNEQFF,TGTGCTAGCAGCTCCGGACTAGATCGGGCAAACAATGAGCAGTTCTTC
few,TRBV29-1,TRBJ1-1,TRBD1,CSVALQGTEAFF,TGCAGCGTGGCACTACAGGGGACTGAAGCTTTCTTT
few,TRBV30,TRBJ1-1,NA,CAWGVGGNTEAFF,TGTGCCTGGGGCGTGGGGGGGAACACTGAAGCTTTCTTT
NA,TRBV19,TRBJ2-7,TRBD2,CASSKTSGESYEQYF,TGTGCCAGTAGCAAAACTAGCGGGGAAAGCTACGAGCAGTACTTC
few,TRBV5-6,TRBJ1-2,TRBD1,CASSLTGGYYGYTF,TGTGCCAGCAGCTTGACAGGGGGTTACTATGGCTACACCTTC
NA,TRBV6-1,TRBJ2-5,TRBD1,CASGPRTGEVETQYF,TGTGCCAGCGGCCCTCGGACAGGGGAAGTGGAGACCCAGTACTTC
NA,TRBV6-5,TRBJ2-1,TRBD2,CASSALAGGGSEQFF,TGTGCCAGCAGTGCACTAGCGGGAGGAGGTAGTGAGCAGTTCTTC
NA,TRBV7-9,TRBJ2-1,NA,CASSLGGTKQFF,TGTGCCAGCAGCTTAGGCGGGACGAAGCAGTTCTTC
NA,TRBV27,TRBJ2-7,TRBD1,CASSFRGQGPDEQYF,TGTGCCAGCAGTTTTAGGGGACAGGGACCCGACGAGCAGTACTTC
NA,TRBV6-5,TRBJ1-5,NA,CARGGNQPQHF,TGTGCCAGGGGGGGAAATCAGCCCCAGCATTTT
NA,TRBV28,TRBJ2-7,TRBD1,CASSHLGQGDYEQYF,TGTGCCAGCAGCCATCTGGGACAGGGGGACTACGAGCAGTACTTC
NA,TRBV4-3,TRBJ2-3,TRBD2,CASSQDRGLAGGSLYF,TGCGCCAGCAGCCAAGATCGGGGACTAGCGGGAGGGAGCCTTTATTTT
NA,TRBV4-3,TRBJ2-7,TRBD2,CASSQDLSGSYKQYF,TGCGCCAGCAGCCAAGATCTAAGCGGGAGCTACAAGCAGTACTTC
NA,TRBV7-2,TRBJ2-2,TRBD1,CASSLGQTGELFF,TGTGCCAGCAGCTTGGGACAGACCGGGGAGCTGTTTTTT
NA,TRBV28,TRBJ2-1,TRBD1,CASSFGDREYNEQFF,TGTGCCAGCAGTTTCGGAGACAGGGAATACAATGAGCAGTTCTTC
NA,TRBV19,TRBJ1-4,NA,CASTWAGKATNEKLFF,TGTGCCAGTACCTGGGCAGGGAAGGCAACTAATGAAAAACTGTTTTTT
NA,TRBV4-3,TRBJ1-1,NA,CASSQDTHRVSNTEAFF,TGCGCCAGCAGCCAAGATACCCACAGGGTTTCGAACACTGAAGCTTTCTTT
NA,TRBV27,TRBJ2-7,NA,CATGTGSSYEQYF,TGTGCCACCGGAACCGGGAGCTCCTACGAGCAGTACTTC
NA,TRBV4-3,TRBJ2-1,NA,CASSPMAVGGLRYNEQFF,TGCGCCAGCAGCCCTATGGCGGTGGGCGGGCTAAGATACAATGAGCAGTTCTTC
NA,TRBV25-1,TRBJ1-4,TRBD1,CASDQGTGENEKLFF,TGTGCCAGCGACCAAGGGACAGGGGAAAATGAAAAACTGTTTTTT
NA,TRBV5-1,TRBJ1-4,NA,CASSGGSGEKLFF,TGCGCCAGCAGCGGGGGGTCGGGGGAAAAACTGTTTTTT
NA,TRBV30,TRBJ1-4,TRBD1,CAWSVTGGGTNEKLFF,TGTGCCTGGAGTGTTACAGGGGGCGGCACTAATGAAAAACTGTTTTTT